Each of the 14 T cell receptor beta chains below was sequenced from the same sample in a study of CD8 T cells in Susac syndrome. When the RNA was reverse transcribed, random hexamers were used with an input of about 0.45 to 1 ug. TCRdb fed the immunoSEQ multiplex PCR reads into MiXCR, producing one record per CDR3 protein. The data contain a few hundred thousand distinct CDR3 sequences, 95% of them seen just once; the ten biggest clones take up 0.085% to 0.095%. The sample was CD4+ T cells from PBMCs. These receptors originate from a human donor with multiple sclerosis.

This clonotype was seen a single time. The chain combines TRBV25-1 with TRBJ2-5; 12 nucleotides line up with TRBD1. The V gene end was trimmed by 10 bases and the J gene end by 4 bases; junction bases not matched to a gene: 10. The CDR3 is 15 amino acids. Germline assignment: CDR1 MGHDK and CDR2 SYGVNS. In DNA form, the CDR3 reads TGTGCCACCCTCGGGACAGGGGGCCGGTCAGAGACCCAGTACTTC. Translated, it gives CATLGTGGRSETQYF.

This clonotype was picked up one time. The chain has TRBV7-2 and TRBJ2-2, with 12 bases identical to TRBD2. The CDR3 length is 15 residues. Germline V gene data show CDR1 as SGHTA and CDR2 as FQGNSA. J gave up 3 bases and V 10 bases, and 6 bases lay outside the gene matches. CDR3 sequence reads: CANRGLAGYTGELFF. CDR3 nucleotide sequence: TGTGCCAATAGAGGACTAGCGGGATACACCGGGGAGCTGTTTTTT.

This chain connects TRBV5-1 to TRBJ2-7, with 7 bases lining up with TRBD2. This CDR3 has 18 residues. Germline lookup yields CDR1 SGHRS and CDR2 YFSETQ. With 3 bases clipped from V and 1 base from J, the junction kept 16 bases outside the gene matches. The CDR3 nucleotides read TGCGCCAGCAGCTCCCCCCTGGGTGGCAGCGGGACTTCCTACGAGCAGTACTTC. Protein product: CASSSPLGGSGTSYEQYF.

The chain combines TRBV7-2 with TRBJ1-1; D gene unclear. In germline, CDR1 is SGHTA, CDR2 FQGNSA. The CDR3 contains 14 residues. V was shortened by 2 bases and J by 1 base, with 8 bases between the two germline ends. The CDR3 DNA sequence: TGTGCCAGCAGCTTAATTGACTGGAACACTGAAGCTTTCTTT. This gives the protein CASSLIDWNTEAFF.

This chain uses TRBV15 with TRBJ1-5, with D uncertain. The germline CDR1 and CDR2 sequences are LNHNV and YYDKDF (reference sequence). The CDR3 loop spans 16 amino acids. V was clipped by 3 bases and J by 0 bases, with 12 bases between them. This CDR3 reads CATSRALWDSNQPQHF. The CDR3 DNA follows: TGTGCCACCAGCAGGGCACTATGGGATAGCAATCAGCCCCAGCATTTT.

This clonotype was seen a handful of times. This sequence joins TRBV12-3 or TRBV12-4 and TRBJ1-1, with 9 bases aligning to TRBD1. The junction had 2 bases not matched to a gene; V was cut back by 5 bases and J by 7 bases. The CDR3 is 12 amino acids. The CDR3 protein is CASSPDRGEAFF. CDR3 sequence (DNA): TGTGCCAGCAGTCCGGACAGGGGTGAAGCTTTCTTT.

The V and J genes are TRBV29-1 and TRBJ1-2; 10 bases line up with TRBD1. The junction had 10 bases not matched to a gene; V was cut back by 4 bases and J by 8 bases. The germline V gene encodes CDR1 SQVTM and CDR2 ANQGSEA. This CDR3 is 14 amino acids long. CDR3 nucleotides: TGCAGCGTTGGTACCGGGACAGGGGCCTCCGGCTACACCTTC. Amino acids: CSVGTGTGASGYTF.

This clonotype has a handful of counts. CDR3 DNA sequence: TGTGCCAGCAGTCAGCGCACTGAAGCTTTCTTT. As protein: CASSQRTEAFF. The chain uses TRBV28 and TRBJ1-1; D unclear. This CDR3 is 11 amino acids long. CDR1 MDHEN and CDR2 SYDVKM come from the germline V gene. The germline V and J ends were trimmed by 5 bases and 4 bases, with 5 bases remaining between them.

This rearrangement joins TRBV2 to TRBJ2-1; TRBD1 matches 10 bases. CDR1 is SNHLY and CDR2 is FYNNEI in the germline V gene. The junction had 13 bases not matched to a gene; V was cut back by 6 bases and J by 8 bases. The CDR3 is 16 amino acids. As DNA, the CDR3 is TGTGCCAGCAGCTTAGAAGGGGACAGGGGCACGGATGAGCAGTTCTTC. It yields the protein CASSLEGDRGTDEQFF. Looking up the rest from reference TRBV2 and TRBJ2-1 gives the full variable domain: EPEVTQTPSHQVTQMGQEVILRCVPISNHLYFYWYRQILGQKVEFLVSFYNNEISEKSEIFDDQFSVERPDGSNFTLKIRSTKLEDSAMYFCASSLEGDRGTDEQFFGPGTRLTVL.

The genes are TRBV20-1 and TRBJ2-7, with 9 bases lining up with TRBD1. V shed 6 bases, J shed 3 bases, and the junction held 6 bases outside the gene matches. Germline V gene data show CDR1 as DFQATT and CDR2 as SNEGSKA (reference sequence). This CDR3 has 13 amino acids. CDR3 sequence reads: CSAPGTGNYEQYF. The CDR3 nucleotides read TGCAGTGCGCCCGGGACAGGGAACTACGAGCAGTACTTC.

The V gene is TRBV19, the J gene TRBJ2-1; tentative D call: TRBD1 (5 bases). The CDR3 loop spans 15 amino acids. V lost 1 base and J lost 5, with 12 bases in between. CDR1 and CDR2 from the germline V gene are LNHDA and SQIVND (reference sequence). CDR3 protein: CASSIVATVNNEQFF. The CDR3 nucleotides read TGTGCCAGTAGTATAGTCGCGACAGTTAACAATGAGCAGTTCTTC. The whole variable domain, filled in from reference TRBV19 and TRBJ2-1, reads DGGITQSPKYLFRKEGQNVTLSCEQNLNHDAMYWYRQDPGQGLRLIYYSQIVNDFQKGDIAEGYSVSREKKESFPLTVTSAQKNPTAFYLCASSIVATVNNEQFFGPGTRLTVL.

V and J are TRBV5-6 and TRBJ2-7; TRBD2 agrees at 11 bases. Germline CDR1 is SGHDT and CDR2 is YYEEEE. The CDR3 covers 16 residues. Losses at the gene ends were 7 bases for V and 0 bases for J; bases not matched to a gene: 9. CDR3 sequence: CASCLAGGPRSYEQYF. The CDR3 DNA is TGTGCCAGCTGCCTAGCGGGGGGTCCCCGCTCCTACGAGCAGTACTTC. Filled out from reference TRBV5-6 and TRBJ2-7, the complete variable domain reads DAGVTQSPTHLIKTRGQQVTLRCSPKSGHDTVSWYQQALGQGPQFIFQYYEEEERQRGNFPDRFSGHQFPNYSSELNVNALLLGDSALYLCASCLAGGPRSYEQYFGPGTRLTVT.

The chain links TRBV15 to TRBJ2-5, with unresolved D. Germline CDR1 and CDR2: LNHNV and YYDKDF (reference sequence). V was clipped by 1 base and J by 5 bases, with 11 bases between them. CDR3 length: 14 amino acids. This CDR3 is CATSRVLTGETQYF. The CDR3 DNA reads as TGTGCCACCAGCAGAGTTCTGACCGGGGAGACCCAGTACTTC.

DNA of the CDR3: TGTGCCACCAGTGATTTGCCGGGTACGGGGCAGTTCTTC. Translation gives CATSDLPGTGQFF. The V gene is TRBV24-1, the J gene TRBJ2-1; D remains ambiguous. From germline, CDR1 is KGHDR and CDR2 SFDVKD. Between the trimmed V and J ends, which lost 0 bases and 12 bases, there was a span of 11 bases. The CDR3 loop spans 13 amino acids.